The 9 T cell receptor beta chains below were found in one sample sequenced in a study of cytomegalovirus exposure and HLA in healthy donors. PCR was performed using 60 Vbeta and 13 Jbeta primers. Assay: immunoSEQ multiplex PCR; the TCRdb copy retains only in-frame clones and omits some. The table includes more than 85,000 clones, approximately 79% detected once. Sequenced: PBMCs. Receptor source: a man aged 25 to 40 in good health and CMV-seropositive.

The chain recombines TRBV29-1 with TRBJ1-1; D gene uncertain. Germline V gene lookup returns CDR1 SQVTM and CDR2 ANQGSEA. The CDR3 has 11 amino acids. V lost 1 base, J lost 3 bases, and 3 bases lay in between. The CDR3: CSVEVYTEAFF. The CDR3 DNA reads as TGCAGCGTTGAAGTCTACACTGAAGCTTTCTTT. Variable domain in full (rest from reference TRBV29-1 and TRBJ1-1): SAVISQKPSRDICQRGTSLTIQCQVDSQVTMMFWYRQQPGQSLTLIATANQGSEATYESGFVIDKFPISRPNLTFSTLTVSNMSPEDSSIYLCSVEVYTEAFFGQGTRLTVV.

V usage is TRBV6-1 and J usage is TRBJ2-4, with D tentatively TRBD2 (7 bases). CDR1 and CDR2 (germline): MNHNS, SASEGT. V lost 3 bases, J lost 4 bases, and 16 bases lay in between. There are 16 residues in the CDR3. The CDR3 reads CASSERRGGRKNIQYF. In DNA, the CDR3 is TGTGCCAGCAGTGAGCGAAGGGGGGGAAGGAAAAACATTCAGTACTTC.

The chain recombines TRBV5-5 with TRBJ2-1; TRBD2 agrees at 7 bases. There are 16 residues in the CDR3. Trimming removed 4 bases from V and 7 bases from J; junction bases left unmatched: 14. Germline CDR1 SGHKS, CDR2 YYEKEE (reference sequence). DNA for the CDR3: TGTGCCAGCAGCGGGGGGGGAGGAGTGCAGCCTAATGAGCAGTTCTTC. Encoded protein: CASSGGGGVQPNEQFF.

This clone was seen once. The gene calls are TRBV6-1 and TRBJ1-4; 7 bases line up with TRBD1. With V trimmed by 8 bases and J by 5 bases, 11 bases remained unmatched. The CDR3 runs to 15 residues. Germline lookup yields CDR1 MNHNS and CDR2 SASEGT. The CDR3 region is CASVTDRLPNEKLFF. CDR3 DNA: TGTGCCAGCGTAACGGACAGGCTCCCAAATGAAAAACTGTTTTTT.

The chain joins TRBV19 to TRBJ1-2; a weak D match, TRBD1 (5 bases). Germline assignment: CDR1 LNHDA and CDR2 SQIVND (reference sequence). V was pared by 7 bases and J by 7 bases, with 22 bases between. This CDR3 has 15 amino acids. CDR3 coding DNA: TGTGCCAGTACTCCCCTCTTCGGGGGGGAGGGTGGCTACACCTTC. It translates to CASTPLFGGEGGYTF.

V and J are TRBV6-1 and TRBJ1-2; weak D call: TRBD1 (6 bases). V was cut by 8 bases and J by 0 bases, with 10 bases left in between. CDR1 and CDR2 (germline): MNHNS, SASEGT. The CDR3 length is 13 residues. CDR3 DNA sequence: TGTGCCAGCTTAGACAGGACTAACTATGGCTACACCTTC. Translation: CASLDRTNYGYTF.

The chain employs TRBV11-1 and TRBJ2-2; possible D gene TRBD2, 6 bases. CDR3 size: 16 residues. Germline V gene sequence: CDR1 SGHAT, CDR2 FQDESV (reference sequence). V was cut by 6 bases and J by 0 bases, with 14 bases left in between. DNA of the CDR3: TGTGCCAGCAGTAAACTTGCGGGACCGAACACCGGGGAGCTGTTTTTT. It translates to CASSKLAGPNTGELFF.

The V gene is TRBV30, the J gene TRBJ1-2; D is unresolved. The V and J ends lost 7 bases and 0 bases respectively, with 6 bases between them. In germline, CDR1 is GTSNPN, CDR2 SVGIG (reference sequence). The CDR3 is 11 amino acids. The CDR3 DNA reads TGTGCCTCCCCCTCTAACTATGGCTACACCTTC. This sequence encodes CASPSNYGYTF.

The rearrangement links TRBV4-1 to TRBJ2-7; TRBD2 agrees at 14 bases. V shed 4 bases and J 3 bases; nucleotides not matched to a gene: 2. The CDR3 spans 15 residues. The germline CDR1 and CDR2 sequences are MGHRA and YSYEKL. For the CDR3, the DNA is TGCGCCAGCAGCCCCGGACTAGCGGGGGGCTACGAGCAGTACTTC. Translating gives CASSPGLAGGYEQYF.